What follows are 28 T cell receptor beta chains derived from one specimen sequenced in a study of cytomegalovirus exposure and HLA in healthy donors. PCR primers comprised 60 Vbeta and 13 Jbeta primers. Method: immunoSEQ multiplex PCR; TCRdb's copy keeps in-frame clones and lacks some. The profile covers some 140,000 clones, with about three quarters appearing a single time and roughly 1.2% taken by the ten largest. Sequencing was performed on PBMCs. These receptors were obtained from a male donor in good health and CMV-seropositive.

The chain is built from TRBV27 and TRBJ2-3; 7 bases are a match to TRBD2. The CDR3 totals 16 residues. V was clipped by 4 bases and J by 0 bases; unmatched bases: 7. Germline V gene sequence: CDR1 MNHEY, CDR2 SMNVEV (reference sequence). Here the CDR3 DNA reads TGTGCCAGCAGTTCCGGGAGGAAATCTAGCACAGATACGCAGTATTTT. This translates into CASSSGRKSSTDTQYF.

V and J are TRBV6-1 and TRBJ2-1; maybe TRBD2 (5 bases). The germline CDR1 and CDR2 sequences are MNHNS and SASEGT. The CDR3 runs to 15 residues. Trimming removed 5 bases at V and 4 bases at J, with 15 bases between. CDR3 sequence reads: CASSNPGRRYNEQFF. The CDR3 DNA is TGTGCCAGCAGTAATCCGGGAAGGAGGTACAATGAGCAGTTCTTC.

The V and J genes are TRBV9 and TRBJ2-3; the D is unclear. Between the trimmed V and J ends, which lost 3 bases and 2 bases, there was a span of 10 bases. The CDR3 is 14 amino acids. Germline V CDR1 and CDR2: SGDLS, YYNGEE. CDR3 sequence (DNA): TGTGCCAGCAGCGATTACTTAGACACAGATACGCAGTATTTT. Its protein is CASSDYLDTDTQYF.

The V call is TRBV10-3, the J call TRBJ1-5; D gene ambiguous. The CDR3 extends over 13 amino acids. Trimming left V 0 bases short and J 9 bases short, with 9 bases between. From germline, CDR1 is ENHRY and CDR2 SYGVKD. The CDR3 DNA sequence: TGTGCCATCAGTGAGTCCGATTCAGGGCCCCAGCATTTT. It encodes CAISESDSGPQHF.

This chain joins TRBV9 and TRBJ1-6; the D is unclear. Trimming pared 0 bases from V and 7 bases from J, leaving 11 bases between. Germline assignment: CDR1 SGDLS and CDR2 YYNGEE. The length of the CDR3 is 15 residues. The CDR3 here is CASSVEIGENSPLHF. The CDR3 coding sequence is TGTGCCAGCAGCGTAGAAATCGGAGAGAATTCACCCCTCCACTTT.

This chain links TRBV6-5 with TRBJ2-1; 7 bases agree with TRBD2. After removal of 6 bases from V and 10 bases from J, the junction contained 3 bases not matched to a gene. This CDR3 contains 11 residues. From germline, CDR1 is MNHEY and CDR2 SVGAGI. The CDR3 DNA follows: TGTGCCAGCAGCGGGGGGTGCGAGCAGTTCTTC. Protein: CASSGGCEQFF.

This clone was counted a few times. V usage is TRBV5-1 and J usage is TRBJ1-1; D might be TRBD1 (5 bases). Trimming cost V 7 bases and J 4 bases, with 14 bases left between them. CDR1 is SGHRS and CDR2 is YFSETQ in the germline V gene. The CDR3 runs 13 residues. CDR3 bases: TGCGCCAGCTCGGAGGGGCTCGGCACTGAAGCTTTCTTT. Amino acid sequence: CASSEGLGTEAFF.

The genes are TRBV19 and TRBJ2-1, with 7 bases aligning to TRBD2. Germline loops: CDR1 LNHDA, CDR2 SQIVND (reference sequence). The junction had 10 bases not matched to a gene; V was cut back by 5 bases and J by 9 bases. The CDR3 extends over 14 amino acids. The CDR3 region is CASSSAGWYSEQFF. The CDR3 DNA follows: TGTGCCAGTAGTTCAGCGGGGTGGTATAGTGAGCAGTTCTTC. The full variable domain, with the rest looked up from reference TRBV19 and TRBJ2-1, is DGGITQSPKYLFRKEGQNVTLSCEQNLNHDAMYWYRQDPGQGLRLIYYSQIVNDFQKGDIAEGYSVSREKKESFPLTVTSAQKNPTAFYLCASSSAGWYSEQFFGPGTRLTVL.

This chain links TRBV6-1 with TRBJ1-2; D gene uncertain. Germline V CDR1 and CDR2: MNHNS, SASEGT. Trimming took 3 bases from V and 5 from J, leaving 13 bases between them. The CDR3 loop spans 14 amino acids. CDR3 amino acids: CASSDSGFGYGYTF. In nucleotides, the CDR3 is TGTGCCAGCAGTGATTCGGGTTTTGGGTATGGCTACACCTTC.

V usage is TRBV5-1 and J usage is TRBJ1-1; TRBD1 aligns across 10 bases. The CDR3 consists of 16 residues. Germline assignment: CDR1 SGHRS and CDR2 YFSETQ. J lost 4 bases, V lost 3 bases, and 9 bases had no gene match. The CDR3 DNA reads as TGCGCCAGCAGCTCCTTGACAGGGGGCAGGGTCACTGAAGCTTTCTTT. This translates into CASSSLTGGRVTEAFF. Full variable domain (remainder filled in from reference TRBV5-1 and TRBJ1-1): KAGVTQTPRYLIKTRGQQVTLSCSPISGHRSVSWYQQTPGQGLQFLFEYFSETQRNKGNFPGRFSGRQFSNSRSEMNVSTLELGDSALYLCASSSLTGGRVTEAFFGQGTRLTVV.

CDR3 loop: CASSLRQGGNQPQHF. CDR3 nucleotides: TGTGCCAGCAGTTTAAGACAGGGGGGAAATCAGCCCCAGCATTTT. The rearrangement joins TRBV28 to TRBJ1-5; 9 nucleotides line up with TRBD1. This CDR3 comprises 15 residues. From germline, CDR1 is MDHEN and CDR2 SYDVKM. V gave up 2 bases and J gave up 4 bases; unmatched junction bases: 3.

The V gene is TRBV11-2, the J gene TRBJ2-7; 9 bases agree with TRBD1. Germline CDR1 reads SGHAT; CDR2 reads FQNNGV. CDR3 length: 14 residues. The ends lost 4 bases at V and 6 bases at J; junction bases unmatched: 7. The CDR3 spells CASSSVGQGTEQYF. The DNA for the CDR3 is TGTGCCAGCAGCTCCGTTGGACAGGGGACCGAGCAGTACTTC.

This chain uses TRBV9 with TRBJ2-1; TRBD2 is a possible D gene (5 bases). V was clipped by 3 bases and J by 2 bases, with 9 bases between them. The length of the CDR3 is 14 residues. Germline V gene sequence: CDR1 SGDLS, CDR2 YYNGEE. This CDR3 is CASSGRTAYNEQFF. The CDR3 nucleotides are TGTGCCAGCAGCGGGCGGACTGCCTACAATGAGCAGTTCTTC.

The gene calls are TRBV14 and TRBJ1-2; 9 nucleotides align to TRBD1. The CDR3 contains 13 residues. The V and J ends lost 6 bases and 6 bases, in that order; junction bases with no gene match: 5. The germline V gene has CDR1 SGHDN and CDR2 FVKESK. CDR3 loop: CASSQQGANGYTF. DNA for the CDR3: TGTGCCAGCAGTCAACAGGGGGCTAATGGCTACACCTTC.

This rearrangement joins TRBV18 to TRBJ1-2, with 10 bases identical to TRBD1. The CDR3 runs to 15 residues. Unmatched junction bases numbered 3, after V lost 2 bases and J lost 3 bases. Germline-derived CDR1 and CDR2 are KGHSH and LQKENI. The CDR3 sequence: CASSPDRGPYYGYTF. The CDR3 coding sequence is TGTGCCAGCTCACCAGACAGGGGGCCCTACTATGGCTACACCTTC.

V usage is TRBV5-1 and J usage is TRBJ2-1; 10 bases match TRBD2. This CDR3 spans 16 amino acids. Germline CDR1 reads SGHRS; CDR2 reads YFSETQ. Trimming cost V 4 bases and J 9 bases; bases outside gene matches: 13. DNA for the CDR3: TGCGCCAGCAGCCCCATCGGTGAGCGGGGGGGCGTTGAGCAGTTCTTC. It codes for CASSPIGERGGVEQFF.

This clone was found a few times. This chain uses TRBV6-1 with TRBJ2-5, with 12 bases lining up with TRBD2. Trimming at V came to 4 bases and at J to 4 bases, leaving 4 bases not matched to a gene. The CDR3 is 15 amino acids. Germline loops: CDR1 MNHNS, CDR2 SASEGT. DNA for the CDR3: TGTGCCAGCAGTGTGACTAGCGGGGGTTCAGAGACCCAGTACTTC. Its translation: CASSVTSGGSETQYF.

The chain has TRBV27 and TRBJ1-2, with D perhaps TRBD1 (6 bases). Germline V gives CDR1 MNHEY, CDR2 SMNVEV (reference sequence). The CDR3 loop spans 14 amino acids. Trimming removed 6 bases at V and 4 bases at J, with 15 bases between. The CDR3 DNA follows: TGTGCCAGCAGCGCGGAGACAGGCTTCTATGGCTACACCTTC. Translating gives CASSAETGFYGYTF.

V usage is TRBV19 and J usage is TRBJ2-1; 15 bases are a match to TRBD2. This CDR3 has 14 residues. Germline CDR1 and CDR2: LNHDA and SQIVND (reference sequence). Trimming cost V 10 bases and J 9 bases; bases outside gene matches: 7. The CDR3 loop reads CATRTSGGAGEQFF. CDR3 DNA: TGTGCCACCCGGACTAGCGGGGGGGCAGGTGAGCAGTTCTTC.

The chain combines TRBV28 with TRBJ2-7; D gene uncertain. The CDR3 is made up of 14 amino acids. Germline lookup yields CDR1 MDHEN and CDR2 SYDVKM. Trimming took off 2 bases at V and 3 bases at J, with 11 bases between the two ends. CDR3 sequence: CASSLTSPRYEQYF. CDR3 sequence (DNA): TGTGCCAGCAGTTTAACCAGTCCTCGCTACGAGCAGTACTTC.

CDR3 coding DNA: TGTGCCAGTAGTACCGGGACAGCCACCTACGAGCAGTACTTC. Amino acids: CASSTGTATYEQYF. The chain carries TRBV19 and TRBJ2-7, with 7 nucleotides matching TRBD1. CDR3 length: 14 residues. V lost 4 bases, J lost 2 bases, and 5 bases stayed unmatched. The germline gives CDR1 LNHDA, CDR2 SQIVND (reference sequence).

The sample holds a few counts of this clone. J is TRBJ2-7 and V is TRBV19; D is ambiguous. The ends were cut back, 4 bases at V and 3 bases at J, with 13 bases in the middle. The CDR3 is 14 residues long. Germline values: CDR1 LNHDA, CDR2 SQIVND (reference sequence). CDR3 region: CASSKLGRDYEQYF. The DNA of the CDR3 is TGTGCCAGTAGTAAGTTGGGCAGAGACTACGAGCAGTACTTC.

The chain links TRBV7-9 to TRBJ2-5; 9 positions agree with TRBD2. This CDR3 has 18 residues. The ends lost 8 bases at V and 1 base at J; junction bases unmatched: 17. CDR1 is SEHNR, CDR2 FQNEAQ, per germline (reference sequence). CDR3 nucleotides: TGTGCCAGCCAATTAGGATGGGACGCGACTAGCGGCCAAGAGACCCAGTACTTC. The encoded protein is CASQLGWDATSGQETQYF. Filled out from reference TRBV7-9 and TRBJ2-5, the complete variable domain reads DTGVSQNPRHKITKRGQNVTFRCDPISEHNRLYWYRQTLGQGPEFLTYFQNEAQLEKSRLLSDRFSAERPKGSFSTLEIQRTEQGDSAMYLCASQLGWDATSGQETQYFGPGTRLLVL.

In nucleotides, the CDR3 is TGTGCCAGCAGTCCGTATTCTTCGTACCAAGAGACCCAGTACTTC. Its protein is CASSPYSSYQETQYF. The chain is built from TRBV6-5 and TRBJ2-5; D is unresolved. Germline V CDR1 and CDR2: MNHEY, SVGAGI. The CDR3 is made up of 15 amino acids. V was clipped by 5 bases and J by 0 bases, with 13 bases between them.

V gene TRBV14 combines with J gene TRBJ2-3; weak D call: TRBD2 (5 bases). Germline CDR1 SGHDN, CDR2 FVKESK. The germline V and J ends were trimmed by 1 base and 3 bases, with 20 bases remaining between them. The CDR3 runs to 18 residues. The CDR3 bases are TGTGCCAGCAGCCAAGCCTGGACGTGGGAGAGAGGGACAGATACGCAGTATTTT. It encodes CASSQAWTWERGTDTQYF.

This rearrangement joins TRBV12-5 to TRBJ2-4; 7 nucleotides line up with TRBD2. Trimming took 3 bases from V and 6 from J; bases not matched to a gene: 14. This CDR3 spans 17 amino acids. Germline CDR1 is LGHNT and CDR2 is FRNRAP. The CDR3 region has the DNA TGTGCTAGTGGTTTCGGAAGGGCGGGAGCGATCCGAAACATTCAGTACTTC. This gives the protein CASGFGRAGAIRNIQYF. Full variable domain (missing parts from reference TRBV12-5 and TRBJ2-4): DARVTQTPRHKVTEMGQEVTMRCQPILGHNTVFWYRQTMMQGLELLAYFRNRAPLDDSGMPKDRFSAEMPDATLATLKIQPSEPRDSAVYFCASGFGRAGAIRNIQYFGAGTRLSVL.

The rearrangement links TRBV6-1 to TRBJ2-1; D perhaps matches TRBD2 (6 bases). This CDR3 has 13 residues. The germline V and J ends were trimmed by 4 bases and 3 bases, with 7 bases remaining between them. Germline V gene lookup returns CDR1 MNHNS and CDR2 SASEGT. The CDR3 protein is CASSGGVYNEQFF. The CDR3 DNA follows: TGTGCCAGCAGTGGCGGGGTCTACAATGAGCAGTTCTTC.

CDR3 nucleotide sequence: TGTGCCAGCAGAAGGTCCCGGGACAACGGCTACACCTTC. Translated: CASRRSRDNGYTF. J is TRBJ1-2 and V is TRBV6-5, with D possibly being TRBD1 (6 bases). Per the germline V gene, CDR1 is MNHEY and CDR2 is SVGAGI. V lost 6 bases, J lost 8 bases, and 16 bases lay in between. The CDR3 totals 13 residues.